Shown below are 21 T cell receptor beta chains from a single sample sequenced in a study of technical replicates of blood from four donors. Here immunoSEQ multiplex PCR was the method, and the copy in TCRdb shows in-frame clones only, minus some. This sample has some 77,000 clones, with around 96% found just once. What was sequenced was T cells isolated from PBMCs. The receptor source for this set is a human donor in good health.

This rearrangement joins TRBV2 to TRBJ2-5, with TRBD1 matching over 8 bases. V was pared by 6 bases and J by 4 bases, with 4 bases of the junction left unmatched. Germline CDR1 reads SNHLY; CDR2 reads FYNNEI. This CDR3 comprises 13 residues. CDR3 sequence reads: CASRRQGRETQYF. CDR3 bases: TGTGCCAGCAGGCGACAGGGGAGAGAGACCCAGTACTTC. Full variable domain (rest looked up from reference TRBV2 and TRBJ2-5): EPEVTQTPSHQVTQMGQEVILRCVPISNHLYFYWYRQILGQKVEFLVSFYNNEISEKSEIFDDQFSVERPDGSNFTLKIRSTKLEDSAMYFCASRRQGRETQYFGPGTRLLVL.

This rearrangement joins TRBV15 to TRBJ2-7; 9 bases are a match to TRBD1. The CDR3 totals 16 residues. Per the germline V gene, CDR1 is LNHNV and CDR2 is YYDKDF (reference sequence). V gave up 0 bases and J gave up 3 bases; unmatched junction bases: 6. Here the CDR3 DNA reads TGTGCCACCAGCAGAGATCTTTTGGACAGGGGCTACGAGCAGTACTTC. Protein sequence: CATSRDLLDRGYEQYF.

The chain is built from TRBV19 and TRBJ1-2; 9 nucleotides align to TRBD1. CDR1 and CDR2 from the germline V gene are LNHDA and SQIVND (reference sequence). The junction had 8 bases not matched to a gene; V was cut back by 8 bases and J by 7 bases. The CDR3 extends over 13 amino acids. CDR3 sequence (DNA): TGTGCCAGTTCCCTACAGGGGGCAGCTGGCTACACCTTC. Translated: CASSLQGAAGYTF.

The CDR3 DNA is TGTGCCAGCTCACCCGAGATGCTCTCCGAGCAGTACTTC. Translated: CASSPEMLSEQYF. The chain has TRBV18 and TRBJ2-7; D unresolved. Trimming took 3 bases from V and 6 from J, leaving 12 bases between them. CDR1 KGHSH and CDR2 LQKENI come from the germline V gene. The CDR3 is made up of 13 amino acids.

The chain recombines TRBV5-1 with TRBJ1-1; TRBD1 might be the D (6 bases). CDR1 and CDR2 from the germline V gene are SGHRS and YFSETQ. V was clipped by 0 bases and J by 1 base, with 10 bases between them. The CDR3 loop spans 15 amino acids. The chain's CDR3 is CASSLVGGANTEAFF. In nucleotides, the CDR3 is TGCGCCAGCAGCTTGGTTGGGGGCGCGAACACTGAAGCTTTCTTT.

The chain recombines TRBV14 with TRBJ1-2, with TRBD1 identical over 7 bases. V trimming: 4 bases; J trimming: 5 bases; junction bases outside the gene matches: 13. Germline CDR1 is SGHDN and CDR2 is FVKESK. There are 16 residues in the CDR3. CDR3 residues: CASSLDRSGQSYGYTF. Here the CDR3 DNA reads TGTGCCAGCAGCCTAGATAGATCGGGACAGAGTTATGGCTACACCTTC.

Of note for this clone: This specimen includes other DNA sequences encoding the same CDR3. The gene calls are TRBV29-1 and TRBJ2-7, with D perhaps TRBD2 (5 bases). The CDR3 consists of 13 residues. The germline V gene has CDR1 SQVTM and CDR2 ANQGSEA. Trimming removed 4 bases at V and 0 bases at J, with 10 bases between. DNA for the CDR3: TGCAGCGTTGCTGGCGGGTCCTCCTACGAGCAGTACTTC. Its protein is CSVAGGSSYEQYF.

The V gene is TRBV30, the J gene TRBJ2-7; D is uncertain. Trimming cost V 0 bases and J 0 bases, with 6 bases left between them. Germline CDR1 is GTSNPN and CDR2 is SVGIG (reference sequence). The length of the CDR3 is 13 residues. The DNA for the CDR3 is TGTGCCTGGAGTGTATTCGGCTCCTACGAGCAGTACTTC. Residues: CAWSVFGSYEQYF.

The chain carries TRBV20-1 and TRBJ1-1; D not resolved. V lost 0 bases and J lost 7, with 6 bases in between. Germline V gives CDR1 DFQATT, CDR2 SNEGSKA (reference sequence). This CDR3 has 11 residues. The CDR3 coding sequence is TGCAGTGCTAGAGAAATATATGAAGCTTTCTTT. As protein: CSAREIYEAFF.

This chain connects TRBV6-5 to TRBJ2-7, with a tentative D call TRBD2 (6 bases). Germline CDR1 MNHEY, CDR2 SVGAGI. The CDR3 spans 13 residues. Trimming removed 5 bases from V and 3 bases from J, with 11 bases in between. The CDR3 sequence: CASSIAEFYEQYF. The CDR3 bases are TGTGCCAGCAGTATAGCGGAGTTCTACGAGCAGTACTTC.

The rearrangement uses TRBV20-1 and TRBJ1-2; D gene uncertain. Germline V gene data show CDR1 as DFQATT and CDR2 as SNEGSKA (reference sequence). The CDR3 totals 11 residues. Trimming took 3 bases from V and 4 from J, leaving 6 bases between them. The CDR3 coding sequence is TGCAGTGCTAGTGGCCCCTATGGCTACACCTTC. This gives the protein CSASGPYGYTF.

The CDR3 sequence is CASSPTRDGEQYF. The CDR3 nucleotides are TGTGCCAGCTCACCAACGCGGGATGGCGAGCAGTACTTC. The chain recombines TRBV18 with TRBJ2-7; TRBD2 might be the D (6 bases). V was cut by 2 bases and J by 6 bases, with 11 bases left in between. The length of the CDR3 is 13 residues. Germline CDR1 is KGHSH and CDR2 is LQKENI.

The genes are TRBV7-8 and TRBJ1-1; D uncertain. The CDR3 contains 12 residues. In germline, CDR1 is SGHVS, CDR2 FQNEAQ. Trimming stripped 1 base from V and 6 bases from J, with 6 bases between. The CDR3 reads CASSLGGPEAFF. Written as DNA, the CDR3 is TGTGCCAGCAGCTTAGGAGGGCCTGAAGCTTTCTTT. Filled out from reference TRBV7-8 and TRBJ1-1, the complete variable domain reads GAGVSQSPRYKVAKRGQDVALRCDPISGHVSLFWYQQALGQGPEFLTYFQNEAQLDKSGLPSDRFFAERPEGSVSTLKIQRTQQEDSAVYLCASSLGGPEAFFGQGTRLTVV.

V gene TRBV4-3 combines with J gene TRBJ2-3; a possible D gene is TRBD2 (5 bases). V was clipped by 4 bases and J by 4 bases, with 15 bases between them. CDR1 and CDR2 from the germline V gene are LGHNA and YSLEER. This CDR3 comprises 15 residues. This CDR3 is CASSPTQAVADTQYF. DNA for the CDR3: TGCGCCAGCAGCCCCACCCAAGCGGTAGCAGATACGCAGTATTTT.

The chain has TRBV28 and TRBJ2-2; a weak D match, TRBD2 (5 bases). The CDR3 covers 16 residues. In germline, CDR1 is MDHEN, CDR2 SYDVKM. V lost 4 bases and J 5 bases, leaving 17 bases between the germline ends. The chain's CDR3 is CASSSLLAQWTGELFF. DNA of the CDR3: TGTGCCAGCAGTTCTCTCCTAGCACAGTGGACCGGGGAGCTGTTTTTT. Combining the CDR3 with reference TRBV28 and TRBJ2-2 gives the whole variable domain DVKVTQSSRYLVKRTGEKVFLECVQDMDHENMFWYRQDPGLGLRLIYFSYDVKMKEKGDIPEGYSVSREKKERFSLILESASTNQTSMYLCASSSLLAQWTGELFFGEGSRLTVL.

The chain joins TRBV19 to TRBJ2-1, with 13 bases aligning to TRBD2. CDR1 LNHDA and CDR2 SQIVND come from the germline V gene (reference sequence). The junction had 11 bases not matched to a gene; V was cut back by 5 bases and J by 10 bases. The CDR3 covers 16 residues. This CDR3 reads CASSSRTSGRGREQFF. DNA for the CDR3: TGTGCCAGTAGTTCGAGGACTAGCGGGAGAGGTAGGGAGCAGTTCTTC.

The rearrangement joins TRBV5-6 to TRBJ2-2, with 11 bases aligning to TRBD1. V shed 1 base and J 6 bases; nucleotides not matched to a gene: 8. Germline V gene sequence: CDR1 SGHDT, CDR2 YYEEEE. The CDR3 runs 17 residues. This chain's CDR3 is CASSLIPGQGDAGELFF. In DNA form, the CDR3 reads TGTGCCAGCAGCTTGATCCCGGGACAGGGGGACGCCGGGGAGCTGTTTTTT.

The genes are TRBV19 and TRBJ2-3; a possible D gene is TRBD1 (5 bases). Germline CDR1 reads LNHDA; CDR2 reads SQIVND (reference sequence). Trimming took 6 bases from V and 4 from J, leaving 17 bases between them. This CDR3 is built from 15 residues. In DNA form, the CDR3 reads TGTGCCAGTAGCTATATGGGGCTGAGGTCAGATACGCAGTATTTT. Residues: CASSYMGLRSDTQYF.

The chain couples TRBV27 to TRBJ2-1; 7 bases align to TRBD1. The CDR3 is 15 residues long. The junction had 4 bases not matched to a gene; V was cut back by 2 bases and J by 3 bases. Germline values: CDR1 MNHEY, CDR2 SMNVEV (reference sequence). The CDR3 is CASSLLGTVYNEQFF. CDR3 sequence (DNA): TGTGCCAGCAGTTTACTTGGGACAGTCTACAATGAGCAGTTCTTC.

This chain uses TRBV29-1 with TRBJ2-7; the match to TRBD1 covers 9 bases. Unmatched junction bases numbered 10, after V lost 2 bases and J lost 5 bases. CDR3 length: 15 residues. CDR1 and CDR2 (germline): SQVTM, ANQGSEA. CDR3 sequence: CSVETTGTGIDEQYF. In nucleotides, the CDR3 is TGCAGCGTTGAAACCACCGGGACAGGGATCGACGAGCAGTACTTC.

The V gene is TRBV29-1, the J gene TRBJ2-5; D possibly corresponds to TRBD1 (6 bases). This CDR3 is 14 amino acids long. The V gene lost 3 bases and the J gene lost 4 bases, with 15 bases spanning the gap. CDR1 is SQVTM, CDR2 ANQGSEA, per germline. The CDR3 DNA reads TGCAGCGTTGAGGGGGCGGTCGGGCTAGAGACCCAGTACTTC. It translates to CSVEGAVGLETQYF.